This TCR beta chain was recovered during a study of T cell changes during pregnancy in multiple sclerosis. This clone was detected only once. Assay used: immunoSEQ multiplex PCR; TCRdb lists only in-frame clones, some missing. The sample lists 75,000 to 95,000 clones; around 90% were seen once. The CDR3 runs 20 residues. The germline gives CDR1 MDHEN, CDR2 SYDVKM. Trimming cost V 3 bases and J 5 bases; bases outside gene matches: 23. This clonotype was obtained from a female donor with multiple sclerosis, enrolled in a pregnancy study. V usage is TRBV28 and J usage is TRBJ2-5, with TRBD2 matching 8 bases. This sample comprised peripheral blood, obtained before pregnancy. This CDR3 reads CASSLGFGLASGLFMETQYF. In DNA form, the CDR3 reads TGTGCCAGCAGTTTGGGATTCGGACTAGCTTCGGGGCTATTTATGGAGACCCAGTACTTC.